This record looks at one TCR beta chain sequence and its context. The sample is drawn from a study of blood T cell repertoires in COVID-19. Study information: The study drew acute and convalescent COVID-19 samples from the United States, Italy and Spain. PBMCs, B-cell-depleted T cells, or T cells were the source of the cDNA or gDNA that made up the material.

The CDR3 totals 15 residues. V was clipped by 8 bases and J by 6 bases, with 21 bases between them. The germline gives CDR1 MNHNS, CDR2 SASEGT. As originally analysed: Scientists estimated how many nucleated cells there were by amplifying reference gene primers. Generated by immunoSEQ multiplex PCR, the TCRdb table keeps only in-frame clones and is missing some. The V and J calls and clone size were taken over from that table, and D and trimming were inferred from the DNA. The repertoire holds around 13,000 clones, with approximately 92% as singletons. This sequence joins TRBV6-1 and TRBJ2-3; tentative D call: TRBD2 (7 bases). The TCR sequence derives from a man in his fifties with active COVID-19. The sequencing sample was made of peripheral blood. CDR3 region: CASVTRGRVADTQYF. The DNA for the CDR3 is TGTGCCAGCGTTACGAGGGGGAGGGTCGCGGATACGCAGTATTTT.